Below, 27 T cell receptor beta chains from the same sample are listed, as sequenced in a study of cytomegalovirus exposure and HLA in healthy donors. With 60 Vbeta and 13 Jbeta primers, the PCR was carried out. Here immunoSEQ multiplex PCR was the method, and the copy in TCRdb shows in-frame clones only, minus some. The table includes around 170,000 clones, roughly 82% detected once. Sequencing used PBMCs. The receptor set was obtained from a man in his forties or fifties in good health and CMV-seronegative.

The chain joins TRBV28 to TRBJ1-2; maybe TRBD1 (6 bases). CDR3 size: 14 residues. V gave up 6 bases and J gave up 0 bases, with 11 bases separating them. Per germline, CDR1 MDHEN and CDR2 SYDVKM. The DNA of the CDR3 is TGTGCCAGCAGCCCGGGACACTCTAACTATGGCTACACCTTC. Protein sequence: CASSPGHSNYGYTF.

The chain employs TRBV5-1 and TRBJ2-2; TRBD2 matches at 12 bases. Germline loops: CDR1 SGHRS, CDR2 YFSETQ. The CDR3 runs to 19 residues. V lost 0 bases, J lost 2 bases, and 8 bases stayed unmatched. The CDR3 spells CASSLVTSTSGGNTGELFF. The CDR3 DNA reads as TGCGCCAGCAGCTTGGTTACCTCGACTAGCGGGGGAAACACCGGGGAGCTGTTTTTT.

This clone was seen a handful of times. The CDR3 protein is CSVDEGGRGANVLTF. CDR3 nucleotides: TGCAGCGTTGACGAAGGGGGACGTGGGGCCAACGTCCTGACTTTC. The gene calls are TRBV29-1 and TRBJ2-6, with D possibly TRBD1 on 6 matching bases. Germline CDR1 reads SQVTM; CDR2 reads ANQGSEA. CDR3 size: 15 residues. The V end lost 3 bases, the J end lost 3 bases, and 12 bases lay between the germline ends.

Only a few counts were recorded for this clone. The chain has TRBV9 and TRBJ2-5, with TRBD2 identical over 12 bases. Trimming cost V 2 bases and J 4 bases; bases outside gene matches: 9. The germline CDR1 and CDR2 sequences are SGDLS and YYNGEE. The CDR3 contains 17 residues. CDR3: CASSVSASGGARETQYF. CDR3 DNA sequence: TGTGCCAGCAGCGTTTCGGCTAGCGGGGGGGCCAGAGAGACCCAGTACTTC. Supplemented by reference TRBV9 and TRBJ2-5, the full variable domain reads DSGVTQTPKHLITATGQRVTLRCSPRSGDLSVYWYQQSLDQGLQFLIQYYNGEERAKGNILERFSAQQFPDLHSELNLSSLELGDSALYFCASSVSASGGARETQYFGPGTRLLVL.

The genes are TRBV5-1 and TRBJ2-5; TRBD2 matches at 13 bases. V was clipped by 4 bases and J by 5 bases; unmatched bases: 8. Germline V gives CDR1 SGHRS, CDR2 YFSETQ. The CDR3 runs 16 residues. Here the CDR3 DNA reads TGCGCCAGCAGCCCGGGACTAGCGGGGTTGGGGGAGACCCAGTACTTC. Translated: CASSPGLAGLGETQYF. Drawing the rest from reference TRBV5-1 and TRBJ2-5, the complete variable domain is KAGVTQTPRYLIKTRGQQVTLSCSPISGHRSVSWYQQTPGQGLQFLFEYFSETQRNKGNFPGRFSGRQFSNSRSEMNVSTLELGDSALYLCASSPGLAGLGETQYFGPGTRLLVL.

The chain employs TRBV19 and TRBJ2-1; 8 bases align to TRBD2. Germline V gene lookup returns CDR1 LNHDA and CDR2 SQIVND (reference sequence). The CDR3 consists of 15 residues. Trimming at V came to 2 bases and at J to 7 bases, leaving 7 bases not matched to a gene. The CDR3 reads CASSINTGGPNEQFF. The DNA of the CDR3 is TGTGCCAGTAGTATAAATACGGGAGGGCCAAATGAGCAGTTCTTC. The whole variable domain, remainder taken from reference TRBV19 and TRBJ2-1, is DGGITQSPKYLFRKEGQNVTLSCEQNLNHDAMYWYRQDPGQGLRLIYYSQIVNDFQKGDIAEGYSVSREKKESFPLTVTSAQKNPTAFYLCASSINTGGPNEQFFGPGTRLTVL.

The gene calls are TRBV7-9 and TRBJ1-2; perhaps TRBD1 as D (5 bases). Germline CDR1 and CDR2: SEHNR and FQNEAQ (reference sequence). Trimming took 4 bases from V and 6 from J, leaving 12 bases between them. This CDR3 contains 13 residues. DNA of the CDR3: TGTGCCAGCAGCTCCCGACAGTGGCATGGCTACACCTTC. Translated: CASSSRQWHGYTF.

V is TRBV10-2 and J is TRBJ2-6; 10 bases match TRBD1. In germline, CDR1 is WSHSY, CDR2 SAAADI. The CDR3 totals 16 residues. Trimming cost V 6 bases and J 2 bases; bases outside gene matches: 4. The CDR3 DNA reads as TGCGCCAGCAGCCGACAGGGGGCGCCTGGGGCCAACGTCCTGACTTTC. Its protein product is CASSRQGAPGANVLTF.

This sequence joins TRBV27 and TRBJ2-7; 9 positions agree with TRBD1. V lost 2 bases, J lost 2 bases, and 10 bases stayed unmatched. The CDR3 is 17 amino acids. The germline gives CDR1 MNHEY, CDR2 SMNVEV (reference sequence). The CDR3, as DNA: TGTGCCAGCAGTTTACTAACCGGGACAGGGCGTACCTACGAGCAGTACTTC. It is translated as CASSLLTGTGRTYEQYF.

The CDR3 DNA reads TGTGCCAGCAGTGACCGACCTGGACAGAACTCTGGAAACACCATATATTTT. The encoded protein is CASSDRPGQNSGNTIYF. V usage is TRBV6-4 and J usage is TRBJ1-3; weak D call: TRBD1 (6 bases). Trimming stripped 2 bases from V and 0 bases from J, with 14 bases between. The germline gives CDR1 MRHNA, CDR2 SNTAGT. This CDR3 is built from 17 residues.

The V gene is TRBV29-1, the J gene TRBJ1-1; D gene unclear. The germline V gene has CDR1 SQVTM and CDR2 ANQGSEA. V was shortened by 5 bases and J by 4 bases, with 8 bases between the two germline ends. There are 11 residues in the CDR3. Here the CDR3 DNA reads TGCAGCGTTACGGGTGGCACTGAAGCTTTCTTT. Translation gives CSVTGGTEAFF.

The J gene is TRBJ2-3, the V gene TRBV6-1; possible D gene TRBD1, 6 bases. Trimming removed 6 bases at V and 3 bases at J, with 16 bases between. Germline V CDR1 and CDR2: MNHNS, SASEGT. CDR3 length equals 15 residues. The CDR3 protein is CASSLTGIGTDTQYF. CDR3 DNA sequence: TGTGCCAGCAGCCTTACAGGGATAGGTACAGATACGCAGTATTTT.

The chain is built from TRBV15 and TRBJ1-2; D might be TRBD1 (6 bases). CDR3 length equals 15 residues. Germline V CDR1 and CDR2: LNHNV, YYDKDF (reference sequence). The ends were cut back, 1 base at V and 0 bases at J, with 9 bases in the middle. CDR3 in DNA: TGTGCCACCAGCAGAGCTTACAGGGCTAACTATGGCTACACCTTC. Translated, it gives CATSRAYRANYGYTF.

The CDR3 sequence: CASREGWAGEQYF. CDR3 nucleotide sequence: TGTGCCAGCAGGGAAGGGTGGGCGGGGGAGCAGTACTTC. This chain joins TRBV6-5 and TRBJ2-7; D might be TRBD2 (6 bases). Germline CDR1 is MNHEY and CDR2 is SVGAGI. There are 13 residues in the CDR3. Deletions cut 6 bases from V and 7 bases from J, with 16 bases between.

The rearrangement links TRBV27 to TRBJ1-1, with 7 bases matching TRBD1. The CDR3 spans 11 residues. V trimming: 3 bases; J trimming: 8 bases; junction bases outside the gene matches: 0. Germline V gene lookup returns CDR1 MNHEY and CDR2 SMNVEV (reference sequence). The CDR3: CASSLGQEAFF. CDR3 DNA sequence: TGTGCCAGCAGTTTGGGACAGGAAGCTTTCTTT.

J is TRBJ1-2 and V is TRBV4-3, with TRBD1 matching over 7 bases. The CDR3 sequence is 18 residues long. Germline V gives CDR1 LGHNA, CDR2 YSLEER. V lost 0 bases to trimming and J lost 5 bases; unmatched junction nucleotides: 15. The DNA for the CDR3 is TGCGCCAGCAGCCAAGACCTGGGCCCTGGAGGGGGCGGTTATGGCTACACCTTC. This sequence encodes CASSQDLGPGGGGYGYTF.

The chain couples TRBV7-2 to TRBJ2-5, with D perhaps TRBD2 (6 bases). Germline CDR1 reads SGHTA; CDR2 reads FQGNSA. V was cut by 2 bases and J by 4 bases, with 11 bases left in between. The CDR3 is 14 residues long. CDR3 sequence reads: CASSLLAPLETQYF. CDR3 nucleotide sequence: TGTGCCAGCAGCTTACTAGCGCCCTTAGAGACCCAGTACTTC. The full variable domain, its missing parts supplied by reference TRBV7-2 and TRBJ2-5, is GAGVSQSPSNKVTEKGKDVELRCDPISGHTALYWYRQSLGQGLEFLIYFQGNSAPDKSGLPSDRFSAERTGGSVSTLTIQRTQQEDSAVYLCASSLLAPLETQYFGPGTRLLVL.

About this clone: At one boundary the junction diverges from the germline segment, which might be a read error. V gene TRBV29-1 combines with J gene TRBJ2-7; TRBD1 matches at 10 bases. CDR3 length equals 12 residues. From germline, CDR1 is SQVTM and CDR2 ANQGSEA. CDR3 nucleotide sequence: TGCAGCACCACGGACAGGGGGGACGAGCAGTGCTTC. Protein: CSTTDRGDEQCF.

This chain uses TRBV6-6 with TRBJ1-5; 8 bases are shared with TRBD1. Germline V gene sequence: CDR1 MNHNY, CDR2 SVGAGI (reference sequence). V shed 6 bases, J shed 8 bases, and the junction held 9 bases outside the gene matches. This CDR3 has 14 amino acids. The CDR3 sequence is CASSDDRGWEPQHF. DNA for the CDR3: TGTGCCAGCAGCGACGACAGGGGCTGGGAGCCCCAGCATTTT.

J is TRBJ2-7 and V is TRBV28; 10 nucleotides line up with TRBD1. Germline V gene data show CDR1 as MDHEN and CDR2 as SYDVKM. The ends lost 6 bases at V and 1 base at J; junction bases unmatched: 9. The CDR3 is 16 amino acids. The CDR3 DNA sequence: TGTGCCAGCAGCTCCCCCGGGACAGGGGCGTCCTACGAGCAGTACTTC. Residues: CASSSPGTGASYEQYF.

This chain connects TRBV5-4 to TRBJ2-1; the D gene is possibly TRBD2 (6 bases). Germline values: CDR1 SGHNT, CDR2 YYREEE (reference sequence). The CDR3 spans 14 residues. V lost 0 bases and J lost 5, with 9 bases in between. The CDR3 region has the DNA TGTGCCAGCAGCTTGGTGGACTACAACAATGAGCAGTTCTTC. Translation gives CASSLVDYNNEQFF.

The chain is built from TRBV28 and TRBJ2-1; no firm D call. Trimming shortened V by 4 bases and J by 10 bases, and 8 bases separated the two germline ends. CDR1 and CDR2 (germline): MDHEN, SYDVKM. CDR3 size: 11 residues. The chain's CDR3 is CASSSWREQFF. The CDR3 coding sequence is TGTGCCAGCAGTTCCTGGCGGGAGCAGTTCTTC.

The chain uses TRBV28 and TRBJ1-2, with a possible D match to TRBD1 (6 bases). CDR1 MDHEN and CDR2 SYDVKM come from the germline V gene. Between the trimmed V and J ends, which lost 6 bases and 4 bases, there was a span of 15 bases. The CDR3 runs to 14 residues. This CDR3 reads CASSQGRGLYGYTF. CDR3 nucleotide sequence: TGTGCCAGCAGCCAGGGGAGGGGACTCTATGGCTACACCTTC.

This chain connects TRBV2 to TRBJ1-2; no firm D call. CDR3 length: 12 residues. Trimming took off 9 bases at V and 2 bases at J, with 10 bases between the two ends. Per germline, CDR1 SNHLY and CDR2 FYNNEI. CDR3 sequence (DNA): TGTGCCAGTATAGGAGAGAACTATGGCTACACCTTC. Translation: CASIGENYGYTF.

CDR3: CSAPGSDTQYF. The CDR3 nucleotides read TGCAGTGCCCCAGGGTCAGATACGCAGTATTTT. The chain employs TRBV20-1 and TRBJ2-3; D perhaps matches TRBD1 (5 bases). The V gene lost 6 bases and the J gene lost 4 bases, with 8 bases spanning the gap. The CDR3 totals 11 residues. Germline lookup yields CDR1 DFQATT and CDR2 SNEGSKA (reference sequence).

The rearrangement links TRBV11-3 to TRBJ1-2; D is unresolved. CDR1 SGHNT and CDR2 YENEEA come from the germline V gene. Trimming shortened V by 2 bases and J by 6 bases, and 10 bases separated the two germline ends. CDR3 size: 13 residues. The DNA for the CDR3 is TGTGCCAGCAGCTTAAGAGGAGCGGATGGCTACACCTTC. Translated, it gives CASSLRGADGYTF.

J is TRBJ1-3 and V is TRBV30; 8 positions match TRBD1. Germline V gene lookup returns CDR1 GTSNPN and CDR2 SVGIG (reference sequence). The junction had 3 bases not matched to a gene; V was cut back by 0 bases and J by 2 bases. This CDR3 is built from 15 residues. CDR3 sequence reads: CAWSVSRGPGNTIYF. DNA of the CDR3: TGTGCCTGGAGTGTCTCCAGGGGGCCTGGAAACACCATATATTTT.